Presented here are 17 T cell receptor beta chains from one specimen sequenced in a study of Japanese encephalitis immunity and Zika vaccine responses. TCRdb recomputed calls from the 5' RACE reads with MiXCR, one row per CDR3 protein. The sample carries several hundred distinct CDR3 sequences, 3.5% to 4.5% recorded once. For approximately six days, PBMCs labeled with CFSE were cultured with peptide pools at approximately 1 ug/mL each. The sort collected unfixed, live, CD56-CD19-CD16-CD3+CD4+ CFSE-low proliferating CD4 T cells. The sample here was antigen-activated CD4+ T cells from blood, cultured, taken during a Zika inactivated vaccine study. The receptors here all came from an adult woman who received an inactivated Zika virus vaccine.

In its sample, this clonotype ranks as medium-sized. V and J are TRBV2 and TRBJ1-5; 7 bases match TRBD1. Germline loops: CDR1 SNHLY, CDR2 FYNNEI. The CDR3 is 13 residues long. Trimming removed 4 bases from V and 7 bases from J; junction bases left unmatched: 4. In DNA, the CDR3 is TGTGCCAGCAGTGGACAGGGAGGGCAGCCCCAGCATTTT. Protein sequence: CASSGQGGQPQHF.

Judged by abundance, this clonotype is medium-sized. The rearrangement links TRBV7-9 to TRBJ2-4, with a tentative D call TRBD1 (5 bases). The length of the CDR3 is 12 residues. V was pared by 5 bases and J by 10 bases, with 12 bases between. Germline CDR1 SEHNR, CDR2 FQNEAQ (reference sequence). CDR3 residues: CASSLPQGIQYF. The CDR3 nucleotides read TGTGCCAGCAGCCTCCCCCAGGGTATTCAGTACTTC.

By sample share, this clonotype is medium-sized (0.01 to 0.1%). This chain uses TRBV6-5 with TRBJ1-5; D is ambiguous. The CDR3 sequence is 13 residues long. The V and J ends lost 2 bases and 7 bases respectively, with 9 bases between them. The germline V gene encodes CDR1 MNHEY and CDR2 SVGAGI. The CDR3 DNA follows: TGTGCCAGCAGTTACCTTTCGCGGCAGCCCCAGCATTTT. Translated: CASSYLSRQPQHF.

In its sample, this clonotype ranks as large. J is TRBJ2-5 and V is TRBV5-1, with D hard to call. V shed 3 bases and J shed 5 bases, with 11 bases lying between them. Germline V gene sequence: CDR1 SGHRS, CDR2 YFSETQ. The CDR3 loop spans 13 amino acids. The CDR3 loop reads CASSSLYGETQYF. The DNA for the CDR3 is TGCGCCAGCAGCTCCTTATACGGGGAGACCCAGTACTTC.

In this sample, this clonotype is medium-sized. This chain connects TRBV19 to TRBJ1-5; D remains unclear. The CDR3 consists of 12 residues. Per the germline V gene, CDR1 is LNHDA and CDR2 is SQIVND (reference sequence). Between the trimmed V and J ends, which lost 4 bases and 6 bases, there was a span of 7 bases. The CDR3 sequence is CASSNEFQPQHF. Here the CDR3 DNA reads TGTGCCAGTAGTAACGAGTTTCAGCCCCAGCATTTT.

This clonotype is categorized as medium-sized. The chain joins TRBV27 to TRBJ1-1, with D uncertain. Germline-derived CDR1 and CDR2 are MNHEY and SMNVEV (reference sequence). The CDR3 totals 14 residues. V was pared by 2 bases and J by 1 base, with 8 bases between. In DNA, the CDR3 is TGTGCCAGCAGTTTAAGGCGAAGGAACACTGAAGCTTTCTTT. Protein product: CASSLRRRNTEAFF.

This clonotype has at least ten counts. The gene calls are TRBV18 and TRBJ2-1; 12 positions agree with TRBD1. The V and J ends lost 4 bases and 8 bases, in that order; junction bases with no gene match: 15. Germline V CDR1 and CDR2: KGHSH, LQKENI. The CDR3 covers 18 residues. CDR3: CASSRDFPGQGAQDEQFF. For the CDR3, the DNA is TGTGCCAGCTCACGAGACTTCCCGGGACAGGGGGCGCAGGATGAGCAGTTCTTC.

This clonotype has ten or more counts. V usage is TRBV4-1 and J usage is TRBJ2-3, with 11 bases matching TRBD2. V dropped 2 bases and J dropped 2; count of bases not matched to a gene: 6. Germline V gene data show CDR1 as MGHRA and CDR2 as YSYEKL. The CDR3 totals 17 residues. CDR3 in DNA: TGCGCCAGCAGCCAACGAACGACTAGCGGGACCACAGATACGCAGTATTTT. Amino acid sequence: CASSQRTTSGTTDTQYF.

In this sample, this clonotype is large (0.1 to 1%). This sequence joins TRBV20-1 and TRBJ2-5; D is possibly TRBD2 (6 bases). Trimming left V 6 bases short and J 3 bases short, with 14 bases between. The CDR3 spans 13 residues. Germline values: CDR1 DFQATT, CDR2 SNEGSKA (reference sequence). The CDR3 DNA is TGCAGTGCAACGACTAGAATCGAAGAGACCCAGTACTTC. Translated: CSATTRIEETQYF.

By share, this clonotype counts as medium-sized. The chain joins TRBV28 to TRBJ1-5, with TRBD1 matching over 8 bases. Unmatched junction bases numbered 8, after V lost 6 bases and J lost 4 bases. This CDR3 has 15 amino acids. Looked up from germline, CDR1 is MDHEN and CDR2 is SYDVKM. The CDR3, as DNA: TGTGCCAGCAGGCACAGACAGGGGTGGAATCAGCCCCAGCATTTT. Translated, it gives CASRHRQGWNQPQHF.

This clonotype ranks as large. The V call is TRBV20-1, the J call TRBJ1-4, with D perhaps TRBD1 (6 bases). From germline, CDR1 is DFQATT and CDR2 SNEGSKA (reference sequence). The CDR3 contains 12 residues. V was shortened by 5 bases and J by 8 bases, with 12 bases between the two germline ends. CDR3 loop: CSAQRGGEKLFF. The CDR3 DNA follows: TGCAGTGCTCAAAGGGGGGGCGAAAAACTGTTTTTT.

This clonotype counts as medium-sized. The chain links TRBV20-1 to TRBJ2-5; no firm D call. Germline lookup yields CDR1 DFQATT and CDR2 SNEGSKA (reference sequence). This CDR3 has 11 residues. Trimming removed 5 bases from V and 1 base from J, with 5 bases in between. The CDR3 nucleotides read TGCAGTGCTCCGATCCAAGAGACCCAGTACTTC. It encodes CSAPIQETQYF.

In its sample, this clonotype ranks as large. The rearrangement joins TRBV7-9 to TRBJ2-1, with TRBD2 matching over 11 bases. The germline gives CDR1 SEHNR, CDR2 FQNEAQ (reference sequence). This CDR3 is 15 amino acids long. Trimming at V came to 5 bases and at J to 8 bases, leaving 8 bases not matched to a gene. The CDR3 spells CASSRIAGGGHEQFF. DNA of the CDR3: TGTGCCAGCAGCCGCATAGCGGGAGGGGGCCATGAGCAGTTCTTC.

By share of the sample, this clonotype is large. No DNA is shown, since the ends of the CDR3 on it are uncertain; the CDR3 is the one TCRdb lists. V is TRBV7-5 and J is TRBJ2-1. TRBV7-5 is described as a pseudogene. The CDR3 is 18 residues long, ends included. This CDR3 is CISVSEAYRPVGFNEQFF.

This clonotype is classed as medium-sized (0.01 to 0.1%). The chain combines TRBV20-1 with TRBJ1-1; the D gene is possibly TRBD1 (6 bases). Germline loops: CDR1 DFQATT, CDR2 SNEGSKA (reference sequence). CDR3 length equals 11 residues. CDR3 in DNA: TGCCACCTCCTTAGGACAGATGAAGCTTTCTTT. It specifies CHLLRTDEAFF.

This clonotype is termed hyperexpanded. V and J are TRBV7-9 and TRBJ1-5; D is unresolved. Trimming shortened V by 0 bases and J by 0 bases, and 6 bases separated the two germline ends. The germline gives CDR1 SEHNR, CDR2 FQNEAQ (reference sequence). The CDR3 is made up of 15 amino acids. Here the CDR3 DNA reads TGTGCCAGCAGCTTAGCTAGCTATAGCAATCAGCCCCAGCATTTT. As protein: CASSLASYSNQPQHF.

This clonotype ranks as medium-sized (0.01 to 0.1%). The chain uses TRBV7-2 and TRBJ2-7; no clear D. The CDR3 totals 11 residues. Germline V lookup: CDR1 SGHTA, CDR2 FQGNSA. V shed 2 bases and J shed 4 bases, with 3 bases lying between them. The CDR3 sequence: CASSLQYEQYF. The CDR3 DNA follows: TGTGCCAGCAGCTTACAGTACGAGCAGTACTTC.